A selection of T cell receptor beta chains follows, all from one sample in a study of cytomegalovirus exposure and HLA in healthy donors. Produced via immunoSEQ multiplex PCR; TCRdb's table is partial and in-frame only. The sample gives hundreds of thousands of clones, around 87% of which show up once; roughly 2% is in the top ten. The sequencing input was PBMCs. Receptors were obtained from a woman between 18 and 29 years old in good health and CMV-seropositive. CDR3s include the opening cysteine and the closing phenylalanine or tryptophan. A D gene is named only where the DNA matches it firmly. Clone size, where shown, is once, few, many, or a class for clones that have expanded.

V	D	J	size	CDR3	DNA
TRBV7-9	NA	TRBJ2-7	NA	CASSPTPYEQYF	TGTGCCAGCAGCCCAACACCTTACGAGCAGTACTTC
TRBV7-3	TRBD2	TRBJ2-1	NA	CASSLASGKQFF	TGTGCCAGCAGCTTGGCGAGCGGGAAGCAGTTCTTC
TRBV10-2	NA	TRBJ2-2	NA	CASKGGFGELFF	TGCGCCAGCAAAGGAGGCTTCGGGGAGCTGTTTTTT
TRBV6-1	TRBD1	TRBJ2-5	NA	CASSGQGRETQYF	TGTGCCAGCAGCGGACAGGGGAGGGAGACCCAGTACTTC
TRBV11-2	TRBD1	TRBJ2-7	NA	CASSDKPRTGSYEQYF	TGTGCCAGCAGCGATAAACCAAGGACAGGATCCTACGAGCAGTACTTC
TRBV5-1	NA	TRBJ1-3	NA	CASSSTVSGNTIYF	TGCGCCAGCAGCTCTACAGTCTCTGGAAACACCATATATTTT
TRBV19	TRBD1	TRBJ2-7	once	CASSLRDRDYEQYF	TGTGCCAGTAGTCTCAGGGACAGAGACTACGAGCAGTACTTC
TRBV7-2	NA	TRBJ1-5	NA	CASSPARGEAQHF	TGTGCCAGCAGCCCCGCCCGGGGGGAGGCCCAGCATTTT
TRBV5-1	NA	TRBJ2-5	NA	CASSFRGGTQETQYF	TGCGCCAGCAGCTTCAGAGGGGGAACCCAAGAGACCCAGTACTTC
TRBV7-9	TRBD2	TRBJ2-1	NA	CASRTPDGTSLRDEQFF	TGTGCCAGCAGGACCCCCGACGGGACTAGCCTTCGCGATGAGCAGTTCTTC
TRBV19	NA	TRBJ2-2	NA	CASSLRTAGELFF	TGTGCCAGTAGTCTCAGAACCGCCGGGGAGCTGTTTTTT
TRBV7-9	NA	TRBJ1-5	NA	CASSLATEGGPQHF	TGTGCCAGCAGCTTAGCGACGGAAGGGGGGCCCCAGCATTTT
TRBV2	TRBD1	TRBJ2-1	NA	CASRGTGASIYEQFF	TGTGCCAGCAGGGGAACAGGGGCCTCCATCTATGAGCAGTTCTTC
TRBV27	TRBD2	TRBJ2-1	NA	CASSPLASGRRNEQFF	TGTGCCAGCAGTCCCCTCGCTAGCGGGCGGCGCAATGAGCAGTTCTTC
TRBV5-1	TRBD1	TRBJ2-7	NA	CASSLDGTGVYEQYF	TGCGCCAGCAGCTTGGACGGGACAGGGGTCTACGAGCAGTACTTC
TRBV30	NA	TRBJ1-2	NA	CAWRAGATFGYGYTF	TGTGCCTGGAGAGCAGGGGCAACCTTTGGGTATGGCTACACCTTC